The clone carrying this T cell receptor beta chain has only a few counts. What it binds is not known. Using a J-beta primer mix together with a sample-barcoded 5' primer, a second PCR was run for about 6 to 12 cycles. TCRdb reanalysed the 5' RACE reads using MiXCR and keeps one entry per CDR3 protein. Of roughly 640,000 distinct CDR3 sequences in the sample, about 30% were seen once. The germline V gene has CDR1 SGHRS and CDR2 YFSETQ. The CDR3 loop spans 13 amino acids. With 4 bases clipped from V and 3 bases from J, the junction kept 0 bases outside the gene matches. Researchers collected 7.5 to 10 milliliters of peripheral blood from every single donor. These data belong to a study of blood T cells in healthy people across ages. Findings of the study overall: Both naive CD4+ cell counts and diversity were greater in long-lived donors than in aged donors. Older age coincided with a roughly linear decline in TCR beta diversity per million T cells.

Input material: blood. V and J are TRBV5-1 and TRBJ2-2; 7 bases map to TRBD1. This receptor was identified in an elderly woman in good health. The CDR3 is CASSQGDTGELFF. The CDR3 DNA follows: TGCGCCAGCAGCCAGGGGGACACCGGGGAGCTGTTTTTT.